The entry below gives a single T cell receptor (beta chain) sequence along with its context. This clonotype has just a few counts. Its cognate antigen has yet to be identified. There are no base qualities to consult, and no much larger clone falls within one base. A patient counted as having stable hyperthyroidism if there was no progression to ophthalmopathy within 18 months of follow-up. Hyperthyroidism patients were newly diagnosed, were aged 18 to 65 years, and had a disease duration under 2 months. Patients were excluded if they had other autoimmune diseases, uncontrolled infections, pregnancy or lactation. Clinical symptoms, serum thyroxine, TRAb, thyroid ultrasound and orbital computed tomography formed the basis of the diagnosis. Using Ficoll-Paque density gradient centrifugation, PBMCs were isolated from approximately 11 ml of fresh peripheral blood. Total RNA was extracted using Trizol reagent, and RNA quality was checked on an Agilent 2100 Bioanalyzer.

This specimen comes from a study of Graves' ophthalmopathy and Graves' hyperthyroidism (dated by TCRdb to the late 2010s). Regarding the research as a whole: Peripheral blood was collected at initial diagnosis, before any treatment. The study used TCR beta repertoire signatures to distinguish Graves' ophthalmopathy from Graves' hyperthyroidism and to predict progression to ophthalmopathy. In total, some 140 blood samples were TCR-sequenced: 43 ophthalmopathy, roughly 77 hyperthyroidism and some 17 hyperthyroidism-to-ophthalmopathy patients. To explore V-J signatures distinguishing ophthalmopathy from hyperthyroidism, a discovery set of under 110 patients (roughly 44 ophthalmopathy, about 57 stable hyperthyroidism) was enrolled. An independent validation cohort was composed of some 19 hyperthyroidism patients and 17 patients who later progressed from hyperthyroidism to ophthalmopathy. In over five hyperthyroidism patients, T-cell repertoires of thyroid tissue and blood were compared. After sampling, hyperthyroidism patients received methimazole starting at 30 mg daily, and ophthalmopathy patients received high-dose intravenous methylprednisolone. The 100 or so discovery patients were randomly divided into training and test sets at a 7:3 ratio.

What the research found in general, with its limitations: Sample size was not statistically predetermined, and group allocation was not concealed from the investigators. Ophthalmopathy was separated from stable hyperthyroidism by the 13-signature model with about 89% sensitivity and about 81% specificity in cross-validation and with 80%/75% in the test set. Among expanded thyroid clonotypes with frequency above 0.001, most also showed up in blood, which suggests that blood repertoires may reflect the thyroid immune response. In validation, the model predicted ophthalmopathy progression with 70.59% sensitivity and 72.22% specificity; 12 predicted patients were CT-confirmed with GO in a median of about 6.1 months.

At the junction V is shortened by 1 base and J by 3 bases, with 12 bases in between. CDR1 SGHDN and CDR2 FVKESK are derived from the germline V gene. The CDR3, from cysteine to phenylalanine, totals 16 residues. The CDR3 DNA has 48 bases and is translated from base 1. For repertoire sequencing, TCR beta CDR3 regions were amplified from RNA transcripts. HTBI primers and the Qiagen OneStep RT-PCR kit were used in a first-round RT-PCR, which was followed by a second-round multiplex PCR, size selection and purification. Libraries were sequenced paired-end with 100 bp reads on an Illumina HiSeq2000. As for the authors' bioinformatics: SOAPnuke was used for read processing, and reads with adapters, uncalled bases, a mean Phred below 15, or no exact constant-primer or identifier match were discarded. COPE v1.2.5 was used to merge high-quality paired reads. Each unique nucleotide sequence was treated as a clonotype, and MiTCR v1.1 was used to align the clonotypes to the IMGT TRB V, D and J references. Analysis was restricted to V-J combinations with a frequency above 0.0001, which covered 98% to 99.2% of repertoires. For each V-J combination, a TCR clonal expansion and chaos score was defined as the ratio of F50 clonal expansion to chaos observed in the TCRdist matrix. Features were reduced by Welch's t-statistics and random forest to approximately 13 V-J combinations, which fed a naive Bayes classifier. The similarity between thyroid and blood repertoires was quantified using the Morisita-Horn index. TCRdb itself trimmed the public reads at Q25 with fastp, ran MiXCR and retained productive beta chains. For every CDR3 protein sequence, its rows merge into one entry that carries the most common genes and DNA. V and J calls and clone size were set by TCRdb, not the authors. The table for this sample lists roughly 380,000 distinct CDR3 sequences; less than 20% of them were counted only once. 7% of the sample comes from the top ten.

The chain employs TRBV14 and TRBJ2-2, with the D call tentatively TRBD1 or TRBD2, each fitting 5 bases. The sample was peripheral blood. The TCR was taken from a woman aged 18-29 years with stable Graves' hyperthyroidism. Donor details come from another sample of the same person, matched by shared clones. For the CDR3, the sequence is CASSQAGRRYTGELFF. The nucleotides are TGTGCCAGCAGCCAAGCGGGACGTCGCTACACCGGGGAGCTGTTTTTT.